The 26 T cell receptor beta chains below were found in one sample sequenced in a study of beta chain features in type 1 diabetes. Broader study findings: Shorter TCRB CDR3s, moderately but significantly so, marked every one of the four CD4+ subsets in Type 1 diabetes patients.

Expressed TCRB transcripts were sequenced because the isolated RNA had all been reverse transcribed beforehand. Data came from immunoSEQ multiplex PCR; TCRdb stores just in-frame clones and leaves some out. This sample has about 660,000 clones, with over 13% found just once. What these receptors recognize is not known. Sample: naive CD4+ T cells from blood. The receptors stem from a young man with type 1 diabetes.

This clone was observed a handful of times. CDR3 amino acids: CAWSGGPGEQYF. As DNA, the CDR3 is TGTGCCTGGAGTGGGGGACCCGGGGAGCAGTACTTC. The chain uses TRBV30 and TRBJ2-7; tentatively, D is TRBD1 or TRBD2 (5 bases each). This CDR3 contains 12 residues. CDR1 GTSNPN and CDR2 SVGIG come from the germline V gene (reference sequence). V gave up 1 base and J gave up 7 bases, with 11 bases separating them.

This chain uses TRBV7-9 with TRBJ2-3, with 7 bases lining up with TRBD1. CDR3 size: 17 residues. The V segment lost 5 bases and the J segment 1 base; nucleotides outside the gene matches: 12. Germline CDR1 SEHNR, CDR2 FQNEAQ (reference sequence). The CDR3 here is CASSKRGQEAGTDTQYF. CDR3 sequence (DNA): TGTGCCAGCAGCAAACGAGGACAGGAAGCCGGCACAGATACGCAGTATTTT.

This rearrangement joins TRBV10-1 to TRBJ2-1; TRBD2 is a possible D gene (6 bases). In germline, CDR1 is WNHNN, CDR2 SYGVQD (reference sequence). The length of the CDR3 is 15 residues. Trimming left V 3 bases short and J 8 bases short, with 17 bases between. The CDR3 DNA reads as TGCGCCAGCAGTGACTTCGGGAGTTTGGTCCATGAGCAGTTCTTC. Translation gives CASSDFGSLVHEQFF.

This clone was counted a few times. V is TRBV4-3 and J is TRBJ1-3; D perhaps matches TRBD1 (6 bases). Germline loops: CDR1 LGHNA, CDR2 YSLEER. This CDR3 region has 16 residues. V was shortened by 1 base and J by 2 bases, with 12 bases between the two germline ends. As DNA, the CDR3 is TGCGCCAGCAGCCAAGCTACAGGGAATGCTGGAAACACCATATATTTT. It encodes CASSQATGNAGNTIYF.

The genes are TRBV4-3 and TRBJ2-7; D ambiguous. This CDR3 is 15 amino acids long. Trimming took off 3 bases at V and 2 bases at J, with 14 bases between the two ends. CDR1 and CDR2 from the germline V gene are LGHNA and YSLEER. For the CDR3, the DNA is TGCGCCAGCAGCCAGGGTACAGAAGACCCCTACGAGCAGTACTTC. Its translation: CASSQGTEDPYEQYF.

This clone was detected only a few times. For the CDR3, the DNA is TGTGCCAGCAGTACCGGGACAGGGAGCTACGAGCAGTACTTC. It codes for CASSTGTGSYEQYF. The chain uses TRBV2 and TRBJ2-7, with 9 bases lining up with TRBD1. The CDR3 totals 14 residues. V shed 5 bases and J 3 bases; nucleotides not matched to a gene: 5. Germline CDR1 SNHLY, CDR2 FYNNEI.

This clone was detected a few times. The CDR3: CASSNAYGYTF. Here the CDR3 DNA reads TGTGCCAGCTCCAACGCCTATGGCTACACCTTC. The rearrangement uses TRBV18 and TRBJ1-2; D unclear. V lost 6 bases and J lost 4, with 6 bases in between. The CDR3 is 11 amino acids. Germline assignment: CDR1 KGHSH and CDR2 LQKENI.

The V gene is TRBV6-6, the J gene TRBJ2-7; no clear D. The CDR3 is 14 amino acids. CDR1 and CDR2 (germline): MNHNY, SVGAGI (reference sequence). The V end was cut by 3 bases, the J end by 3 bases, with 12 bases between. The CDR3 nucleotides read TGTGCCAGCAGTTATGAAACCGGTCACTACGAGCAGTACTTC. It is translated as CASSYETGHYEQYF.

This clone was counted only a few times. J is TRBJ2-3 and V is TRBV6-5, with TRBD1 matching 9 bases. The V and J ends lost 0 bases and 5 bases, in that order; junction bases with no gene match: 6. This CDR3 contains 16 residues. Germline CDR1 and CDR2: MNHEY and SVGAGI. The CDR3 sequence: CASSYSGTGRGDTQYF. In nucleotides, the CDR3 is TGTGCCAGCAGTTACTCGGGGACAGGGAGGGGAGATACGCAGTATTTT.

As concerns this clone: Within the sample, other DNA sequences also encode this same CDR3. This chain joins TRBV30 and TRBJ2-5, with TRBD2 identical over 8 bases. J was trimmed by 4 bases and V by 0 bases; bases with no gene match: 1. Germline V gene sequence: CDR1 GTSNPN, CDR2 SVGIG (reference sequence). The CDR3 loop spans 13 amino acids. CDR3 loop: CAWSVGLAETQYF. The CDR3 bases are TGTGCCTGGAGTGTTGGACTAGCAGAGACCCAGTACTTC.

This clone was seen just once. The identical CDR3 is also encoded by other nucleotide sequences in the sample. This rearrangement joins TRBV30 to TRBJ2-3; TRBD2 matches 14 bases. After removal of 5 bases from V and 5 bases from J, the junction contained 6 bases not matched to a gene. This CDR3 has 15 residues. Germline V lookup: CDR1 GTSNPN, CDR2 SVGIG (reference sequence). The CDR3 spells CAWHGLAGGKDTQYF. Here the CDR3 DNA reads TGTGCCTGGCACGGACTAGCGGGAGGAAAAGATACGCAGTATTTT.

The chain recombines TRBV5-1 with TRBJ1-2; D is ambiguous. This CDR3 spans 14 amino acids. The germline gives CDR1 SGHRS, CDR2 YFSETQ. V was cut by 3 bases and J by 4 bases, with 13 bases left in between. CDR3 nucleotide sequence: TGCGCCAGCAGCTCCCTCGGGCCCAGCTATGGCTACACCTTC. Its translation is CASSSLGPSYGYTF.

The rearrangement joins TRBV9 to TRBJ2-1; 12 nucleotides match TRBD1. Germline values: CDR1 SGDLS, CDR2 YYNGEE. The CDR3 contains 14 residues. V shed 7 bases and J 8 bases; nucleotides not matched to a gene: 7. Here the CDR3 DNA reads TGTGCCAGCTCAAGGGGACAGGGGGCGGATGAGCAGTTCTTC. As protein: CASSRGQGADEQFF. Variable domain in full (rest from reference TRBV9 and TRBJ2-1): DSGVTQTPKHLITATGQRVTLRCSPRSGDLSVYWYQQSLDQGLQFLIQYYNGEERAKGNILERFSAQQFPDLHSELNLSSLELGDSALYFCASSRGQGADEQFFGPGTRLTVL.

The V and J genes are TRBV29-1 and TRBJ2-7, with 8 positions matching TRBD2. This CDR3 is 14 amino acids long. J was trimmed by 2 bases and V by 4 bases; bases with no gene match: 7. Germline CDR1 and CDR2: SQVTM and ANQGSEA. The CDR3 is CSVGDGRAPYEQYF. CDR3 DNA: TGCAGCGTTGGGGACGGGAGGGCTCCCTACGAGCAGTACTTC.

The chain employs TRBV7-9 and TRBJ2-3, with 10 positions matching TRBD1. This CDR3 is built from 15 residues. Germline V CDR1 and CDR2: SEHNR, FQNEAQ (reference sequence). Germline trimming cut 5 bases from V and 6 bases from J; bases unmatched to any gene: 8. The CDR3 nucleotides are TGTGCCAGCAGCCTCGGACAGGGGGTCTTGGATACGCAGTATTTT. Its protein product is CASSLGQGVLDTQYF.

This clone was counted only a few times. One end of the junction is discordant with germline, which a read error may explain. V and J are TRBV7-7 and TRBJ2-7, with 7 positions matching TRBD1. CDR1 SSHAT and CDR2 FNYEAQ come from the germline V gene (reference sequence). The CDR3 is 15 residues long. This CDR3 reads CASSPYRQGGYEQYF. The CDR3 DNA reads TGTGCTAGCAGCCCATACAGACAGGGCGGCTACGAGCAGTACTTC.

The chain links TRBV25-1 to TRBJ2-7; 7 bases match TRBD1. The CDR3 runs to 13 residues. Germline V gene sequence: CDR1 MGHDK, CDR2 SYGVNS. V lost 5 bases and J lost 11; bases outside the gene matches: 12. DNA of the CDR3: TGTGCCAGCAGTCGGGACAGTGGCGGTCAGGAGTACTTC. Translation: CASSRDSGGQEYF.

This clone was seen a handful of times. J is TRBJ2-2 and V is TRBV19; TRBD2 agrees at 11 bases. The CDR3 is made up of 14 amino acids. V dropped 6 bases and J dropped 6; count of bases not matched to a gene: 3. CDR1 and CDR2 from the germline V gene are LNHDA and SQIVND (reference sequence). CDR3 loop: CASRAGLAAGELFF. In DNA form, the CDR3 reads TGTGCCAGTAGGGCGGGACTAGCGGCCGGGGAGCTGTTTTTT.

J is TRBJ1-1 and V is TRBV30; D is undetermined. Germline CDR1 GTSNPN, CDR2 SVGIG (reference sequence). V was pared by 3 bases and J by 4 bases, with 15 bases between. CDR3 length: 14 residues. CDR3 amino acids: CAWRHSVGLTEAFF. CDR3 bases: TGTGCCTGGAGGCACTCAGTGGGCCTCACTGAAGCTTTCTTT.

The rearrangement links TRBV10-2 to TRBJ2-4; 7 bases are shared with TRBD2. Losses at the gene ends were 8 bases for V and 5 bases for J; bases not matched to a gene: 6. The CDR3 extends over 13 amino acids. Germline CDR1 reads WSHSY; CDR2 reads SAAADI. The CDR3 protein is CASAGTTENIQYF. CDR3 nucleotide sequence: TGCGCCAGCGCCGGGACTACGGAAAACATTCAGTACTTC.

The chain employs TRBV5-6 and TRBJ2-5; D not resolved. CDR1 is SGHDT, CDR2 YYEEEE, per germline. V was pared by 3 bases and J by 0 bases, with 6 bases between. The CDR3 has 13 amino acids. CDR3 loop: CASSSANQETQYF. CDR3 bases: TGTGCCAGCAGCTCGGCCAACCAAGAGACCCAGTACTTC.

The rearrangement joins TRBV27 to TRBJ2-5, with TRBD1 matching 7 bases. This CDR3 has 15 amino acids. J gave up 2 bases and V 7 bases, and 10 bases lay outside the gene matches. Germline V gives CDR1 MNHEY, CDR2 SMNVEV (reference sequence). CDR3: CASTADRSRQETQYF. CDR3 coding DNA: TGTGCCAGCACGGCGGACAGGTCACGTCAAGAGACCCAGTACTTC.

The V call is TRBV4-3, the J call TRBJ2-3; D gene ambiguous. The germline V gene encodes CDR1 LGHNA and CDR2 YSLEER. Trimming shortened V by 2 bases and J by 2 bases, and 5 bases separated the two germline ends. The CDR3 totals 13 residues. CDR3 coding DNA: TGCGCCAGCAGCCAATCTTCCACAGATACGCAGTATTTT. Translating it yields CASSQSSTDTQYF.

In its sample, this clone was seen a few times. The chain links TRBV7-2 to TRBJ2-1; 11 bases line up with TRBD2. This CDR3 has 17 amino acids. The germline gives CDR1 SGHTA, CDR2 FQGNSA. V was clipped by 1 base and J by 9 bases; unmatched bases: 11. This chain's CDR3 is CASSLVAGGPALGEQFF. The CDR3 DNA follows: TGTGCCAGCAGCTTAGTAGCGGGAGGGCCCGCCTTAGGTGAGCAGTTCTTC.

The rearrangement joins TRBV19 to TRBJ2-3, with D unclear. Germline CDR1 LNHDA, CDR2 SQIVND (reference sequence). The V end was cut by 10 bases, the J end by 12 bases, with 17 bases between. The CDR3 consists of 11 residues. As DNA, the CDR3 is TGTGCCACAACGAGCAACATTCGACAGTATTTT. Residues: CATTSNIRQYF.

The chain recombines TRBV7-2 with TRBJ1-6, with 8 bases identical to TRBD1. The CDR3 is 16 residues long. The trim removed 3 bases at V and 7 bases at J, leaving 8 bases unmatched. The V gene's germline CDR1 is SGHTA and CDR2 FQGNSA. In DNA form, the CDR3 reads TGTGCCAGCAGCTTGGTGGGACAGGCTGGGAATTCACCCCTCCACTTT. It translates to CASSLVGQAGNSPLHF.